This TCR beta chain is drawn from a study of blood T cell repertoires in COVID-19. Germline loops: CDR1 MNHEY, CDR2 SMNVEV (reference sequence). This CDR3 is built from 14 residues. The V gene lost 3 bases and the J gene lost 6 bases, with 15 bases spanning the gap. This table comes from immunoSEQ multiplex PCR, and its TCRdb copy is limited to in-frame clones, with some not included. The table lists 80,000 to 130,000 clones, about nine tenths of them singletons. This chain joins TRBV27 and TRBJ2-7; D call uncertain. This clonotype was obtained from an older man with acute or convalescent COVID-19. Specimen: peripheral blood. CDR3 sequence reads: CASSFRREAAEQYF. CDR3 coding DNA: TGTGCCAGCAGTTTTAGGCGAGAGGCGGCCGAGCAGTACTTC.